In this sample, the clone carrying this TCR beta chain turned up many times. Researchers used genomic DNA as the template to profile TCR beta VDJ and CDR3. Each CDR3 protein is one row after TCRdb ran MiXCR on the reads. The sample lists some 410,000 distinct CDR3 sequences; roughly 64% were seen once. This specimen comes from a study of CD8+CD57+ T cells in acquired aplastic anemia. There are 16 residues in the CDR3. Trimming took off 0 bases at V and 0 bases at J, with 11 bases between the two ends. The V gene's germline CDR1 is LGHNA and CDR2 YNFKEQ. The receptor comes from a human donor in good health, serving as a control. Material for sequencing was sorted CD4+, CD8+, or CD8+CD57+ T cells (not recorded which) from PBMCs. The V call is TRBV4-2, the J call TRBJ1-2; D is undetermined. CDR3 loop: CASSQESADPNYGYTF. In nucleotides, the CDR3 is TGTGCCAGCAGCCAAGAATCGGCGGACCCTAACTATGGCTACACCTTC.